This TCR beta chain was sequenced in a study of T cells in localized non-small cell lung cancer. V was clipped by 2 bases and J by 7 bases, with 13 bases between them. The germline V gene encodes CDR1 SGHRS and CDR2 YFSETQ. The CDR3 covers 13 residues. Broader study findings: There were a median 57 of the top 100 tumor clones appearing in adjacent lung.

About this clone itself: The antigen remains undetermined.

TCRdb keeps only in-frame clones here, not all; method: immunoSEQ multiplex PCR. The table records roughly 12,000 clones, about 86% of them present only once. The origin of this receptor is a male donor older than 55 with stage I lung adenocarcinoma. The chain joins TRBV5-1 to TRBJ2-7; D possibly corresponds to TRBD2 (5 bases). The specimen was peripheral blood, collected before any cancer treatment. CDR3 sequence reads: CASSLEGVGEQYF. DNA for the CDR3: TGCGCCAGCAGCTTAGAGGGTGTAGGGGAGCAGTACTTC. The full variable domain, in which reference TRBV5-1 and TRBJ2-7 provide the parts outside the CDR3, is KAGVTQTPRYLIKTRGQQVTLSCSPISGHRSVSWYQQTPGQGLQFLFEYFSETQRNKGNFPGRFSGRQFSNSRSEMNVSTLELGDSALYLCASSLEGVGEQYFGPGTRLTVT.